This T cell receptor (beta chain) derives from a study of cytomegalovirus exposure and HLA in healthy donors. TCRdb's copy holds only in-frame clones and misses some; the assay was immunoSEQ multiplex PCR. The table shows hundreds of thousands of clones, with 65% to 85% occurring only once. Study-level results: Using the classifier, cytomegalovirus status was reportedly diagnosed with high specificity and sensitivity. Investigators reported approximately 170 TCR beta chains as tied to cytomegalovirus.

With regard to this clone: Its antigen is still unknown.

With 1 base removed from V and 8 bases from J, the gap between germline ends came to 8 bases. Germline-derived CDR1 and CDR2 are SEHNR and FQNEAQ (reference sequence). The CDR3 is made up of 12 amino acids. The V and J genes are TRBV7-9 and TRBJ1-2; D ambiguous. Source material: PBMCs. This sequence originates from a woman aged 30 to 39 in good health and CMV-seropositive. Written as DNA, the CDR3 is TGTGCCAGCAGCTTAGGAGACATAGGCTACACCTTC. This sequence encodes CASSLGDIGYTF.